This TCR beta chain was documented in a study of identical twins. Study outcomes and limitations: Researchers reported weaker excess twin sharing in beta out-of-frame sequences.

MiXCR, run by TCRdb on the 5' RACE reads, gives a single entry per CDR3 protein. The repertoire consists of a few hundred thousand distinct CDR3 sequences, with nearly 10% occurring once and the leading ten covering around 3.2%. In its sample, this clonotype was seen a few times. The antigen remains undetermined. Only healthy Caucasians were enrolled as donors. Unmatched junction bases numbered 7, after V lost 4 bases and J lost 4 bases. CDR1 LGHNA and CDR2 YSLEER come from the germline V gene. CDR3 length: 15 amino acids. In addition, the sample was reused for a study of yellow fever vaccine responses in identical twins.

The specimen sequenced was PBMCs. This clonotype was obtained from a woman between 18 and 29 years old in good health. The rearrangement links TRBV4-3 to TRBJ2-7, with 10 bases identical to TRBD1. The CDR3 region has the DNA TGCGCCAGCAGCCTAGAGGACAGGGGGATGTACGAGCAGTACTTC. Residues: CASSLEDRGMYEQYF.